Following are 28 T cell receptor beta chains from one sample sequenced in a study of shared T cell receptors in the human thymus. Some clones are missing from TCRdb's copy, which holds only in-frame ones; the method was immunoSEQ multiplex PCR. This sample carries about 660,000 clones, around 87% of them seen once, and the ten largest clones take roughly 0.0086%. These data were likewise used in another study, on human thymus T cells.

Sequences were obtained from thymocytes. Receptors were obtained from a boy younger than two with a congenital heart defect.

The chain joins TRBV5-6 to TRBJ2-3; D perhaps matches TRBD2 (6 bases). The V end lost 0 bases, the J end lost 6 bases, and 17 bases lay between the germline ends. From germline, CDR1 is SGHDT and CDR2 YYEEEE. The CDR3 is 16 residues long. CDR3 DNA: TGTGCCAGCAGCTTGGAGCCTAGCGCCGAGGGGGATACGCAGTATTTT. As protein: CASSLEPSAEGDTQYF.

This CDR3 reads CASSLVGRANTEAFF. CDR3 nucleotide sequence: TGTGCCAGCAGCTTAGTCGGCAGGGCGAACACTGAAGCTTTCTTT. This chain uses TRBV11-2 with TRBJ1-1; D perhaps matches TRBD1 (5 bases). This CDR3 has 15 residues. The germline gives CDR1 SGHAT, CDR2 FQNNGV. Trimming shortened V by 1 base and J by 1 base, and 10 bases separated the two germline ends.

The genes are TRBV11-2 and TRBJ2-7; D perhaps matches TRBD2 (5 bases). The CDR3 extends over 13 amino acids. Trimming left V 3 bases short and J 11 bases short, with 17 bases between. Germline CDR1 is SGHAT and CDR2 is FQNNGV. In DNA, the CDR3 is TGTGCCAGCAGCTTGCGGACGGGAAGAGGCGAGTACTTC. Translation: CASSLRTGRGEYF.

The chain is built from TRBV6-5 and TRBJ2-1; TRBD2 aligns across 11 bases. CDR1 is MNHEY and CDR2 is SVGAGI in the germline V gene. The trim removed 4 bases at V and 9 bases at J, leaving 5 bases unmatched. The CDR3 loop spans 14 amino acids. DNA of the CDR3: TGTGCCAGCAGTTCACTAGCGGGAGTCCGTGAGCAGTTCTTC. Translated: CASSSLAGVREQFF.

This chain uses TRBV11-2 with TRBJ2-1; tentatively, D is TRBD1 (7 bases). Germline V gene lookup returns CDR1 SGHAT and CDR2 FQNNGV. V was shortened by 5 bases and J by 9 bases, with 23 bases between the two germline ends. This CDR3 spans 16 amino acids. CDR3 nucleotides: TGTGCCAGCAGCCCTCAACGGGGGACAGCTGAACCTGAGCAGTTCTTC. It translates to CASSPQRGTAEPEQFF.

CDR3 in DNA: TGTGCCAGCAGTTCTCCGGGACAGGGGGCAGAGGAGACCCAGTACTTC. Encoded protein: CASSSPGQGAEETQYF. The V and J genes are TRBV28 and TRBJ2-5, with 12 nucleotides matching TRBD1. The V gene end was trimmed by 4 bases and the J gene end by 5 bases; junction bases not matched to a gene: 8. CDR1 MDHEN and CDR2 SYDVKM come from the germline V gene. This CDR3 spans 16 amino acids.

The J gene is TRBJ2-7, the V gene TRBV10-3; TRBD1 matches at 8 bases. With V trimmed by 4 bases and J by 2 bases, 10 bases remained unmatched. Germline V gene lookup returns CDR1 ENHRY and CDR2 SYGVKD. The CDR3 is made up of 16 amino acids. CDR3 loop: CAISASRDRPTYEQYF. In DNA form, the CDR3 reads TGTGCCATCAGTGCGTCCCGGGACAGGCCGACCTACGAGCAGTACTTC.

The chain is built from TRBV6-5 and TRBJ2-5, with 14 nucleotides matching TRBD2. The CDR3 sequence is 14 residues long. V lost 6 bases to trimming and J lost 5 bases; unmatched junction nucleotides: 2. CDR1 and CDR2 (germline): MNHEY, SVGAGI. The CDR3 loop is CASRRTSGRETQYF. The CDR3 DNA is TGTGCCAGCAGGCGGACTAGCGGGAGGGAGACCCAGTACTTC.

The chain combines TRBV5-1 with TRBJ1-6; D is unclear. V was cut by 4 bases and J by 8 bases, with 16 bases left in between. The CDR3 contains 15 residues. The germline V gene has CDR1 SGHRS and CDR2 YFSETQ. The CDR3 nucleotides are TGCGCCAGCAGCCTAAAATGGTATAACGATTCACCCCTCCACTTT. Protein product: CASSLKWYNDSPLHF.

This clone has only a few counts. V usage is TRBV4-3 and J usage is TRBJ1-1, with 7 bases identical to TRBD1. V lost 0 bases to trimming and J lost 1 base; unmatched junction nucleotides: 8. CDR1 and CDR2 (germline): LGHNA, YSLEER. The CDR3 covers 17 residues. CDR3: CASSQDDKAGGNTEAFF. In DNA, the CDR3 is TGCGCCAGCAGCCAAGATGATAAGGCAGGGGGGAACACTGAAGCTTTCTTT.

This chain joins TRBV5-1 and TRBJ2-4; 10 bases match TRBD2. Germline V gives CDR1 SGHRS, CDR2 YFSETQ. The length of the CDR3 is 21 residues. The trim removed 4 bases at V and 0 bases at J, leaving 19 bases unmatched. The CDR3 DNA is TGCGCCAGCAGCCTTAACCTTCCAAGCGGGAGGGCCCCTTTAGCCAAAAACATTCAGTACTTC. Its translation: CASSLNLPSGRAPLAKNIQYF.

This chain links TRBV13 with TRBJ1-5; the D gene is possibly TRBD1 (6 bases). V was clipped by 4 bases and J by 1 base, with 14 bases between them. Germline V gives CDR1 PRHDT, CDR2 FYEKMQ (reference sequence). The CDR3 is 16 residues long. The CDR3 nucleotides are TGTGCCAGCAGCTCCAGGGGCAGTTCGAGCAATCAGCCCCAGCATTTT. Its protein is CASSSRGSSSNQPQHF. The full variable domain, in which reference TRBV13 and TRBJ1-5 provide the parts outside the CDR3, is AAGVIQSPRHLIKEKRETATLKCYPIPRHDTVYWYQQGPGQDPQFLISFYEKMQSDKGSIPDRFSAQQFSDYHSELNMSSLELGDSALYFCASSSRGSSSNQPQHFGDGTRLSIL.

This clone was detected only once. V usage is TRBV28 and J usage is TRBJ2-1; 8 bases agree with TRBD2. The CDR3 has 16 residues. CDR1 and CDR2 from the germline V gene are MDHEN and SYDVKM. V lost 3 bases, J lost 5 bases, and 9 bases stayed unmatched. The CDR3 sequence is CASSFEGLVGDNEQFF. The DNA of the CDR3 is TGTGCCAGCAGTTTCGAGGGACTAGTGGGGGACAATGAGCAGTTCTTC.

The sample holds a few counts of this clone. The rearrangement joins TRBV18 to TRBJ2-7; weak D call: TRBD1 (5 bases). This CDR3 has 13 residues. Trimming pared 1 base from V and 7 bases from J, leaving 11 bases between. CDR1 KGHSH and CDR2 LQKENI come from the germline V gene. The CDR3 DNA reads as TGTGCCAGCTCACCACATCCAGGGCAAGAGCAGTACTTC. Its protein product is CASSPHPGQEQYF.

The chain couples TRBV5-4 to TRBJ2-4; 10 nucleotides align to TRBD1. Germline CDR1 and CDR2: SGHNT and YYREEE (reference sequence). With 1 base clipped from V and 1 base from J, the junction kept 8 bases outside the gene matches. CDR3 size: 18 residues. The CDR3 here is CASSLRQGAEGAKNIQYF. DNA of the CDR3: TGTGCCAGCAGCTTGAGACAGGGGGCTGAAGGGGCCAAAAACATTCAGTACTTC.

J is TRBJ2-7 and V is TRBV11-2; D gene ambiguous. CDR3 length: 12 residues. The V gene's germline CDR1 is SGHAT and CDR2 FQNNGV. Trimming removed 5 bases at V and 7 bases at J, with 12 bases between. CDR3 region: CASSPRSREQYF. CDR3 nucleotides: TGTGCCAGCAGCCCCCGTTCCCGGGAGCAGTACTTC. The whole variable domain, remainder taken from reference TRBV11-2 and TRBJ2-7, is EAGVAQSPRYKIIEKRQSVAFWCNPISGHATLYWYQQILGQGPKLLIQFQNNGVVDDSQLPKDRFSAERLKGVDSTLKIQPAKLEDSAVYLCASSPRSREQYFGPGTRLTVT.

The J gene is TRBJ1-4, the V gene TRBV6-1; the D gene is possibly TRBD1 (6 bases). Germline V gene lookup returns CDR1 MNHNS and CDR2 SASEGT. The V end lost 0 bases, the J end lost 4 bases, and 24 bases lay between the germline ends. The CDR3 runs to 20 residues. The CDR3 reads CASSEACSKSPGHFNEKLFF. In nucleotides, the CDR3 is TGTGCCAGCAGTGAAGCCTGTTCAAAAAGTCCGGGACATTTTAATGAAAAACTGTTTTTT.

The genes are TRBV5-7 and TRBJ1-1; the D gene is possibly TRBD1 (5 bases). TRBV5-7 is given ORF status, its function remaining uncertain. There are 14 residues in the CDR3. V was clipped by 4 bases and J by 5 bases, with 15 bases between them. Here the CDR3 DNA reads TGTGCCAGCAGCCCACTGGACCGGGGGACTGAAGCTTTCTTT. It specifies CASSPLDRGTEAFF.

V and J are TRBV7-9 and TRBJ2-7; 12 bases are shared with TRBD2. CDR1 is SEHNR and CDR2 is FQNEAQ in the germline V gene (reference sequence). CDR3 length equals 17 residues. The ends lost 5 bases at V and 5 bases at J; junction bases unmatched: 13. CDR3: CASSARTSGVMNHEQYF. CDR3 DNA: TGTGCCAGCAGCGCCCGGACTAGCGGGGTGATGAATCACGAGCAGTACTTC.

The chain joins TRBV19 to TRBJ2-7; D might be TRBD1 (6 bases). Germline CDR1 LNHDA, CDR2 SQIVND (reference sequence). The CDR3 length is 15 residues. The V end lost 5 bases, the J end lost 6 bases, and 20 bases lay between the germline ends. The chain's CDR3 is CASSPRTKNRAEQYF. The CDR3 DNA sequence: TGTGCCAGTAGTCCCCGAACGAAAAACAGGGCCGAGCAGTACTTC.

The chain couples TRBV7-9 to TRBJ2-5; a weak D match, TRBD2 (6 bases). Germline V CDR1 and CDR2: SEHNR, FQNEAQ (reference sequence). V lost 5 bases and J 3 bases, leaving 13 bases between the germline ends. This CDR3 comprises 14 residues. The CDR3 here is CASSRERVKETQYF. The CDR3 bases are TGTGCCAGCAGCCGGGAGAGGGTGAAAGAGACCCAGTACTTC. The full variable domain, in which reference TRBV7-9 and TRBJ2-5 provide the parts outside the CDR3, is DTGVSQNPRHKITKRGQNVTFRCDPISEHNRLYWYRQTLGQGPEFLTYFQNEAQLEKSRLLSDRFSAERPKGSFSTLEIQRTEQGDSAMYLCASSRERVKETQYFGPGTRLLVL.

V usage is TRBV15 and J usage is TRBJ2-2, with 9 bases that match TRBD1. The germline gives CDR1 LNHNV, CDR2 YYDKDF (reference sequence). This CDR3 spans 17 amino acids. The J segment lost 7 bases and the V segment lost 5 bases, leaving 14 bases of the junction unmatched. The CDR3 protein is CATSDRPDRGGGGELFF. For the CDR3, the DNA is TGTGCCACCAGCGACCGTCCGGACAGGGGAGGTGGCGGGGAGCTGTTTTTT.

This chain connects TRBV28 to TRBJ2-5; TRBD1 matches at 7 bases. This CDR3 contains 17 residues. Germline assignment: CDR1 MDHEN and CDR2 SYDVKM. The V segment lost 3 bases and the J segment 2 bases; nucleotides outside the gene matches: 12. CDR3 region: CASSFLPLRGRQETQYF. DNA of the CDR3: TGTGCCAGCAGTTTTCTACCCCTGAGGGGGCGTCAAGAGACCCAGTACTTC.

The chain carries TRBV5-1 and TRBJ2-5; D not resolved. V shed 0 bases and J shed 5 bases, with 11 bases lying between them. CDR1 SGHRS and CDR2 YFSETQ come from the germline V gene. The CDR3 runs to 14 residues. Written as DNA, the CDR3 is TGCGCCAGCAGCTTGGGGGCTATTCCGGAGACCCAGTACTTC. It yields the protein CASSLGAIPETQYF.

V gene TRBV10-3 combines with J gene TRBJ2-1; weak D call: TRBD2 (6 bases). CDR3 length: 17 amino acids. Germline V gene sequence: CDR1 ENHRY, CDR2 SYGVKD. Trimming pared 0 bases from V and 0 bases from J, leaving 12 bases between. This CDR3 reads CAISESSGESSYNEQFF. For the CDR3, the DNA is TGTGCCATCAGTGAGTCGTCGGGGGAGAGCTCCTACAATGAGCAGTTCTTC.

The chain combines TRBV4-1 with TRBJ1-5, with 7 bases lining up with TRBD1. CDR3 length: 15 amino acids. With 3 bases clipped from V and 5 bases from J, the junction kept 7 bases outside the gene matches. The germline V gene encodes CDR1 MGHRA and CDR2 YSYEKL. CDR3 loop: CASSQKGALYQPQHF. The CDR3 DNA sequence: TGCGCCAGCAGCCAGAAGGGGGCACTTTATCAGCCCCAGCATTTT.

The rearrangement uses TRBV2 and TRBJ2-7; 14 bases align to TRBD2. CDR3 size: 16 residues. Germline V gene data show CDR1 as SNHLY and CDR2 as FYNNEI. The V gene end was trimmed by 6 bases and the J gene end by 2 bases; junction bases not matched to a gene: 6. The CDR3 reads CASRGTSGGDTYEQYF. CDR3 in DNA: TGTGCCAGCAGGGGGACTAGCGGGGGAGATACCTACGAGCAGTACTTC.

The V call is TRBV29-1, the J call TRBJ2-7; D possibly corresponds to TRBD2 (6 bases). This CDR3 spans 12 amino acids. The germline gives CDR1 SQVTM, CDR2 ANQGSEA. Trimming took off 4 bases at V and 2 bases at J, with 9 bases between the two ends. The CDR3 DNA follows: TGCAGCGTTGTTGGGGGGACCTACGAGCAGTACTTC. This codes for CSVVGGTYEQYF.